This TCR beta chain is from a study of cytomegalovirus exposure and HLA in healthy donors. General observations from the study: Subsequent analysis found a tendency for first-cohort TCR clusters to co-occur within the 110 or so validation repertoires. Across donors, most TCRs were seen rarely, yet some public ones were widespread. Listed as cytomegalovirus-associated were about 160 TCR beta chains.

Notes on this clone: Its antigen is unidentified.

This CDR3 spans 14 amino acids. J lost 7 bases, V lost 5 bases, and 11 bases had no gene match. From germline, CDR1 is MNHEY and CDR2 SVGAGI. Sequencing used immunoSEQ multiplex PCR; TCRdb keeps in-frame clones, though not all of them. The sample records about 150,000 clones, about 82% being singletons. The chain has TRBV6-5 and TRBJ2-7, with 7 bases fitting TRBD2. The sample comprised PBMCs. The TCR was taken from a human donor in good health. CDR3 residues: CASSPRGDAREQYF. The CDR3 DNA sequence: TGTGCCAGCAGTCCCCGGGGGGATGCGAGAGAGCAGTACTTC.